This T cell receptor beta chain is drawn from a study of cytomegalovirus exposure and HLA in healthy donors. Study as a whole: Early released data had about 85 million unique TCRs, all coming from HLA-typed donors.

The table lists this clone with a few counts. The PCR made use of 60 Vbeta and 13 Jbeta primers. Method: immunoSEQ multiplex PCR; TCRdb's copy keeps in-frame clones and lacks some. Seen here are some 130,000 clones, 77% observed once, and the top ten hold more than 4%. Specimen: PBMCs. The receptor was isolated from a male donor in good health and CMV-seropositive.

The CDR3 spells CASTLRTGVNYGYTF. Here the CDR3 DNA reads TGTGCCAGCACCCTAAGGACAGGAGTTAACTATGGCTACACCTTC. The V gene is TRBV27, the J gene TRBJ1-2; 7 bases agree with TRBD1. The V gene's germline CDR1 is MNHEY and CDR2 SMNVEV (reference sequence). The CDR3 covers 15 residues. J lost 1 base, V lost 7 bases, and 9 bases had no gene match.